This is a list of T cell receptor beta chains from one sample in a study of cytomegalovirus exposure and HLA in healthy donors. Data came from immunoSEQ multiplex PCR; TCRdb stores just in-frame clones and leaves some out. The table includes 150,000 to 200,000 clones, around 81% detected once. The sequencing input was PBMCs. The receptors shown here come from a man aged 40-50 years in good health and CMV-seronegative. The CDR3 runs from the conserved cysteine through the conserved F or W. D genes are given only for firm matches. Clone size, where shown, is once, few, many, or a class for clones that have expanded.

clone_size	v_call	d_call	j_call	cdr3_nt	cdr3_aa
.	TRBV30	TRBD1	TRBJ1-1	TGTGCCTGGGGAACAGGGGTAACTGAAGCTTTCTTT	CAWGTGVTEAFF
.	TRBV6-5	TRBD2	TRBJ2-2	TGTGCCAGCAGTTACGGCGGGGGCACCGGGGAGCTGTTTTTT	CASSYGGGTGELFF
.	TRBV18	.	TRBJ2-2	TGTGCCAGCTCACCACCGGGGCGAAGAAACACCGGGGAGCTGTTTTTT	CASSPPGRRNTGELFF
.	TRBV27	.	TRBJ1-2	TGCGCCAGCAGTTTAGATAAGGGGGGGTATGGCTACACCTTC	CASSLDKGGYGYTF
.	TRBV5-6	TRBD1	TRBJ1-2	TGTGCCAGCAGCTTCCTCGACAGGGGCCCTTATGGCTACACCTTC	CASSFLDRGPYGYTF
.	TRBV27	.	TRBJ1-6	TGTGCCAGCAGTTTATTGGGGACACTTGATTCCACTATTTATAATTCACCCCTCCACTTT	CASSLLGTLDSTIYNSPLHF
.	TRBV19	TRBD1	TRBJ1-1	TGTGCCAGTAGTAAGGACAGGCTGAACACTGAAGCTTTCTTT	CASSKDRLNTEAFF
.	TRBV7-6	.	TRBJ1-2	TGTGCCAGCAGCAGCGACAGTTATGGCTACACCTTC	CASSSDSYGYTF
.	TRBV7-9	.	TRBJ2-3	TGTGCCAGCAGCTTAGTCGGTAGCGGAGCACCAGATACGCAGTATTTT	CASSLVGSGAPDTQYF
.	TRBV7-8	TRBD2	TRBJ2-2	TGTGCCAGCAGCTTAGGGGCTAGCGGGAGTGGCACCGGGGAGCTGTTTTTT	CASSLGASGSGTGELFF
.	TRBV6-5	.	TRBJ1-6	TGTGCCAGCAGCGGGGGTCTGTATAATTCACCCCTCCACTTT	CASSGGLYNSPLHF
once	TRBV4-2	.	TRBJ1-6	TGTGCCAGCAGCCAAGGTCAGGCAGGGATTGGTTCACCCCTCCACTTT	CASSQGQAGIGSPLHF
.	TRBV28	.	TRBJ1-4	TGTGCCAGCAGTTTTCATAAGACAGAAGCAACTAATGAAAAACTGTTTTTT	CASSFHKTEATNEKLFF
few	TRBV20-1	.	TRBJ2-3	TGCAGTGCTAGAGCAGGGGATACGCAGTATTTT	CSARAGDTQYF
.	TRBV29-1	TRBD2	TRBJ2-1	TGCAGCGTTGTCGAGCGGGGCTCCTACAATGAGCAGTTCTTC	CSVVERGSYNEQFF
.	TRBV5-1	.	TRBJ1-3	TGCGCCAGCAGCGAGTACTCTGGAAACACCATATATTTT	CASSEYSGNTIYF